This entry describes one T cell receptor (beta chain). The antigen remains unidentified. These data come from a study of cytomegalovirus exposure and HLA in healthy donors. Whole-study results and caveats: Highly shared sequence variants in one cluster were likely a sequencing artifact.

PCR amplification relied on 60 Vbeta primers (plus 13 Jbeta primers). Sequencing was performed with immunoSEQ multiplex PCR; in TCRdb, only in-frame clones are kept and a portion is missing. The profile shows about 140,000 clones, roughly three quarters of them singletons. V was trimmed by 2 bases and J by 0 bases, leaving 13 bases between them. Germline CDR1 MDHEN, CDR2 SYDVKM. CDR3 length: 17 amino acids. This chain joins TRBV28 and TRBJ1-4; tentatively, D is TRBD1 (5 bases). The source is a female donor in good health and CMV-seronegative. The material sequenced was PBMCs. CDR3 sequence reads: CASSLPQGLATNEKLFF. CDR3 DNA sequence: TGTGCCAGCAGTTTACCCCAGGGCCTGGCAACTAATGAAAAACTGTTTTTT.